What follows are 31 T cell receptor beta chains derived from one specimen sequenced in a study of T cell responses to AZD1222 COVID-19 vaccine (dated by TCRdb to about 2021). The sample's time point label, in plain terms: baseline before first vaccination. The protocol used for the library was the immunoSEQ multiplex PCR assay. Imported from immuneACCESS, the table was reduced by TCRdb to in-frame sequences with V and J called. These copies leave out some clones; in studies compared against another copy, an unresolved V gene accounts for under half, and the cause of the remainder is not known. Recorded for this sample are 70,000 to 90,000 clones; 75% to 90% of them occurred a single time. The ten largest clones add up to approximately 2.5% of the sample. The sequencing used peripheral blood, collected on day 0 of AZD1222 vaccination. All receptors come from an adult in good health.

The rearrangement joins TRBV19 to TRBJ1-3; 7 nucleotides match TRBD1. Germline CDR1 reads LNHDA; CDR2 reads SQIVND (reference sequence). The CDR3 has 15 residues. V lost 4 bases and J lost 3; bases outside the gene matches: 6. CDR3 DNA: TGTGCCAGTAGTACCCAATACAGGGGTGGAAACACCATATATTTT. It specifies CASSTQYRGGNTIYF.

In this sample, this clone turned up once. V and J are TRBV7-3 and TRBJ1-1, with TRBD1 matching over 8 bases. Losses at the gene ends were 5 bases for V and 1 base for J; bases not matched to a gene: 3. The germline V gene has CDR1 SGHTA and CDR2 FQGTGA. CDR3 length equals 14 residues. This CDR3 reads CASSATGANTEAFF. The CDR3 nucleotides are TGTGCCAGCAGCGCGACAGGGGCGAACACTGAAGCTTTCTTT.

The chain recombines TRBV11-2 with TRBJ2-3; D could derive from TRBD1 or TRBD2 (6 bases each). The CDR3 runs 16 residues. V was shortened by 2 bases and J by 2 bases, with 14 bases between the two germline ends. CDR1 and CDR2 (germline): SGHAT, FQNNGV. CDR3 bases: TGTGCCAGCAGCTTACTAACGGGGGCGGTCACAGATACGCAGTATTTT. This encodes CASSLLTGAVTDTQYF.

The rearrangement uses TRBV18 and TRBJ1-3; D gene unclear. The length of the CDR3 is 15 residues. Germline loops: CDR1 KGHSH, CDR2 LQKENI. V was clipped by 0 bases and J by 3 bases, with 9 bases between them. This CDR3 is CASSPPQFFGNTIYF. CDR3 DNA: TGTGCCAGCTCACCACCACAGTTTTTTGGAAACACCATATATTTT.

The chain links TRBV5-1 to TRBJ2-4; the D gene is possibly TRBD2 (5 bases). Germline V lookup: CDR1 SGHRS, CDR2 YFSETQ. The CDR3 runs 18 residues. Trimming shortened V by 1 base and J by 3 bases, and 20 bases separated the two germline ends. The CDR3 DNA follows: TGCGCCAGCAGCTTGCGCCTACTAGTTACCCAAGGCAAAAACATTCAGTACTTC. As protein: CASSLRLLVTQGKNIQYF. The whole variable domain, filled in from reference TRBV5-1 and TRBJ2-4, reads KAGVTQTPRYLIKTRGQQVTLSCSPISGHRSVSWYQQTPGQGLQFLFEYFSETQRNKGNFPGRFSGRQFSNSRSEMNVSTLELGDSALYLCASSLRLLVTQGKNIQYFGAGTRLSVL.

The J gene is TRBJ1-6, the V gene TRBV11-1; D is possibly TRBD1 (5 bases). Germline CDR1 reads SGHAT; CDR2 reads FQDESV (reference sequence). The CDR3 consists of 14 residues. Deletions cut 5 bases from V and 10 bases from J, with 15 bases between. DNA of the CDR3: TGTGCCAGCAGCGGGCCTACAGGAGAATCACCCCTCCACTTT. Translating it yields CASSGPTGESPLHF.

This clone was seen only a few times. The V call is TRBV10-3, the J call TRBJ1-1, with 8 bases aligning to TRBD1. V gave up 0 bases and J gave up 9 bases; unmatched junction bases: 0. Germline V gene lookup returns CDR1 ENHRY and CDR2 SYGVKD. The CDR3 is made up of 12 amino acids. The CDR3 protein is CAISESRGQAFF. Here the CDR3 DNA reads TGTGCCATCAGTGAGTCCAGGGGGCAAGCTTTCTTT.

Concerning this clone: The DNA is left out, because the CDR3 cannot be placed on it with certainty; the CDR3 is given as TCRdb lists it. The CDR3 protein is CASRDSSSGKNIQYF. The rearrangement uses TRBV6-5 and TRBJ2-4; TRBD1 is the table's D call and was not checked against the DNA. Termini included, the CDR3 measures 15 amino acids. Germline V CDR1 and CDR2: MNHEY, SVGAGI.

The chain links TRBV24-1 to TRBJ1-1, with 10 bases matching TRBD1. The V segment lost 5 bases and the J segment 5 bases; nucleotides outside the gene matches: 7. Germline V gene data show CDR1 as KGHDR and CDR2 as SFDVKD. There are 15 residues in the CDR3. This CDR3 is CATSGTGGAETEAFF. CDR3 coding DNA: TGTGCCACCAGTGGGACAGGGGGGGCGGAAACTGAAGCTTTCTTT.

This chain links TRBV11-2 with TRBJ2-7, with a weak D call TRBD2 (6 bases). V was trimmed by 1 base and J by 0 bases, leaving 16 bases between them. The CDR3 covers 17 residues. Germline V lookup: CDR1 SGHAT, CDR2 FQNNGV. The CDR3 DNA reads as TGTGCCAGCAGCTTAGTGTTAGGTTCCGGGAGCTCCTACGAGCAGTACTTC. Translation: CASSLVLGSGSSYEQYF.

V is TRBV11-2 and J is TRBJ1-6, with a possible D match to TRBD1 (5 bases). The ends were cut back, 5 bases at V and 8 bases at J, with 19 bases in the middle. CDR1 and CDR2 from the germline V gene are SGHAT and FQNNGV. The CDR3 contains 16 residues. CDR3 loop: CASSLRPGYDHSPLHF. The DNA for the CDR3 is TGTGCCAGCAGCCTTAGACCAGGGTATGATCATTCACCCCTCCACTTT.

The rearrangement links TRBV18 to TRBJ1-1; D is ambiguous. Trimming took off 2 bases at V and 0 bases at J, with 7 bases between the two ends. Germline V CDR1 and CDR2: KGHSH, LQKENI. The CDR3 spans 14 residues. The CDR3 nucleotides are TGTGCCAGCTCACCAAGGGCCTTGAACACTGAAGCTTTCTTT. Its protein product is CASSPRALNTEAFF.

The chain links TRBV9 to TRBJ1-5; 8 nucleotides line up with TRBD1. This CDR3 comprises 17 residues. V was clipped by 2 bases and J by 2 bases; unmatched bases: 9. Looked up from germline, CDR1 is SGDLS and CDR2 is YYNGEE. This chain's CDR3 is CASSVGTGLLGNQPQHF. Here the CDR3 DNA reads TGTGCCAGCAGCGTTGGGACAGGCCTTTTGGGCAATCAGCCCCAGCATTTT.

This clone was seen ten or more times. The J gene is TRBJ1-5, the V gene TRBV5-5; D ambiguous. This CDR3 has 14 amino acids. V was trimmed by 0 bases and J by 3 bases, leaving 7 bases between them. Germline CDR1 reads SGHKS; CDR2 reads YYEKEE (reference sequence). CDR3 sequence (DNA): TGTGCCAGCAGCTTGGTGAGGTCCAATCAGCCCCAGCATTTT. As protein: CASSLVRSNQPQHF.

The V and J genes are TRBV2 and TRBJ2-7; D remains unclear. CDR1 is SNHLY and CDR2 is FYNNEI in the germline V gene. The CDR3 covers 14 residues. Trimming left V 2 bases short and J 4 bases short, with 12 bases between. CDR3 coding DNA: TGTGCCAGCAGTGAATGGGTAGGAAGTTACGAGCAGTACTTC. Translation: CASSEWVGSYEQYF.

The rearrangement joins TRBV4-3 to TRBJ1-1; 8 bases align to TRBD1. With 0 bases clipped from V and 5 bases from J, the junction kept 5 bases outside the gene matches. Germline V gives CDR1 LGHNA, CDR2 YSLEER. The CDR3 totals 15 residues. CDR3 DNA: TGCGCCAGCAGCCAAGATTTCAGGGGGCTAACTGAAGCTTTCTTT. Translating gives CASSQDFRGLTEAFF.

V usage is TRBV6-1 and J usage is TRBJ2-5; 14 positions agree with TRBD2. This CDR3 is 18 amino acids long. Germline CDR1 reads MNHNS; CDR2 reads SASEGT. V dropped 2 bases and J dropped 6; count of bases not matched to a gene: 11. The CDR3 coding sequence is TGTGCCAGCAGTGAAACGGGACTAGCGGGGGCAACGGGAAAGACCCAGTACTTC. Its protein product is CASSETGLAGATGKTQYF.

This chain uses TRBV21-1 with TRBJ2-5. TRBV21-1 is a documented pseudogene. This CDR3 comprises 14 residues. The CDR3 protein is CASGGRSLQKTQYF. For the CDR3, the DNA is TGTGCCAGCGGGGGACGGAGCCTCCAGAAGACCCAGTACTTC.

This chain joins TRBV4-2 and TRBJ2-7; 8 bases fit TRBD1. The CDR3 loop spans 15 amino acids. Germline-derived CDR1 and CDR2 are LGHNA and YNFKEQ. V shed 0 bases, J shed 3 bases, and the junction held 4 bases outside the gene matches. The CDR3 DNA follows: TGTGCCAGCAGCCAAGAAGGGACAGGATTCTACGAGCAGTACTTC. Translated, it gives CASSQEGTGFYEQYF.

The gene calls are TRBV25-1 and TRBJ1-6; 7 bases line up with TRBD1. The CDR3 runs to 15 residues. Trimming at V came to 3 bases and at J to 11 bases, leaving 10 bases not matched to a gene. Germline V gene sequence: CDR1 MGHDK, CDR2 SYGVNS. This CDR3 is CASSDLGTAGPPLHF. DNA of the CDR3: TGTGCCAGCAGTGACTTAGGGACAGCCGGACCACCCCTCCACTTT.

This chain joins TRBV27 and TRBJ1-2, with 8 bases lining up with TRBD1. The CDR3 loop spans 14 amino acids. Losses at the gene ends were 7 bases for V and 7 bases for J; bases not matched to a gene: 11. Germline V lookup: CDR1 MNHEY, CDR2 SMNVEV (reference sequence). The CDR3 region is CASTRTGTMGGYTF. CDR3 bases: TGTGCCAGCACTCGGACAGGGACCATGGGTGGCTACACCTTC.

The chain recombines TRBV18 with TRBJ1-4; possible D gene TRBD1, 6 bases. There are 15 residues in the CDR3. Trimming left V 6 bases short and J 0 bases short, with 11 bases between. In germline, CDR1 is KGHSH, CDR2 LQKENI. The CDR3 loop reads CASSRSGATNEKLFF. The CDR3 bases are TGTGCCAGCTCTCGGTCAGGGGCAACTAATGAAAAACTGTTTTTT.

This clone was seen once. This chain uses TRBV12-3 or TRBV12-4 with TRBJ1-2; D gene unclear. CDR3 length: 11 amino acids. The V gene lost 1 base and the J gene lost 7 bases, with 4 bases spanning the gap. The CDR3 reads CASSLEGGYTF. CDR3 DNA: TGTGCCAGCAGTTTAGAGGGTGGCTACACCTTC.

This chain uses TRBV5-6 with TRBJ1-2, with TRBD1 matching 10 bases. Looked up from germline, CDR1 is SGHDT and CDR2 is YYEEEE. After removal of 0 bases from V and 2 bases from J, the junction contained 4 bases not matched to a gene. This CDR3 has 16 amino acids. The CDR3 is CASSLGPGQGNYGYTF. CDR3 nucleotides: TGTGCCAGCAGCTTGGGCCCGGGACAGGGGAACTATGGCTACACCTTC.

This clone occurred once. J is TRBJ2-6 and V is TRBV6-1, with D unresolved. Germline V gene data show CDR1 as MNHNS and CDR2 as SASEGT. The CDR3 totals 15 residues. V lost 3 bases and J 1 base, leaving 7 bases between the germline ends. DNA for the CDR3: TGTGCCAGCAGTGAGTCGGCATCTGGGGCCAACGTCCTGACTTTC. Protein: CASSESASGANVLTF.

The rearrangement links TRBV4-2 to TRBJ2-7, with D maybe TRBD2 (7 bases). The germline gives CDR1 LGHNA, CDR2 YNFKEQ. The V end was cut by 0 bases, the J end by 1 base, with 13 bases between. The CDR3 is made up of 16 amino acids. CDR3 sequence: CASSQDSGGTSYEQYF. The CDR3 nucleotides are TGTGCCAGCAGCCAAGATTCGGGGGGCACATCCTACGAGCAGTACTTC.

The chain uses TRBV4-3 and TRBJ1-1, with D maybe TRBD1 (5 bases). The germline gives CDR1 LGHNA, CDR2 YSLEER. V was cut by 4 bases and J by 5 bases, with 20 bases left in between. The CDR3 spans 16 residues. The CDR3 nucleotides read TGCGCCAGCAGCCCAGTTATGGGGGTTGCCGGGACTGAAGCTTTCTTT. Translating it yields CASSPVMGVAGTEAFF.

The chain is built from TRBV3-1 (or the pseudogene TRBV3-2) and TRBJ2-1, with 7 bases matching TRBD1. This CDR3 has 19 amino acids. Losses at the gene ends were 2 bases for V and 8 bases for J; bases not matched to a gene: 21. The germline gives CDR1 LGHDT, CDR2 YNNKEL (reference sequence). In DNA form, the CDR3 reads TGTGCCAGCAGCCAAAACCCCCTCGGGTGGGGACAGAATAGCGATGAGCAGTTCTTC. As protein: CASSQNPLGWGQNSDEQFF.

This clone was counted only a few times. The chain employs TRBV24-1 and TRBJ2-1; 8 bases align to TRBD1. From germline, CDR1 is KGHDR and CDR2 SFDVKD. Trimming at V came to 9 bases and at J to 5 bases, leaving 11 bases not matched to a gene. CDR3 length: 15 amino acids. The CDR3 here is CATARGQGADNEQFF. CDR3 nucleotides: TGTGCCACCGCCAGGGGGCAAGGGGCGGACAATGAGCAGTTCTTC.

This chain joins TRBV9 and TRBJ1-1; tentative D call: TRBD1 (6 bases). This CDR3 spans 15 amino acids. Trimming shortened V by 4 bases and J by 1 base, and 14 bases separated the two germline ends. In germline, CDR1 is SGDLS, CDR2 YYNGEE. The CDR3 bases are TGTGCCAGCAGCCCGACAGGCAGGAAGAACACTGAAGCTTTCTTT. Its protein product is CASSPTGRKNTEAFF.

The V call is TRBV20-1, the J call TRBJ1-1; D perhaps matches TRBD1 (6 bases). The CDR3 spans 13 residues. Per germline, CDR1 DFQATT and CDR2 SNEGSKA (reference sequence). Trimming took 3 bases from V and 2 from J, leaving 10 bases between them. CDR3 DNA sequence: TGCAGTGCTAGTGGCAGGGGCAACACTGAAGCTTTCTTT. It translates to CSASGRGNTEAFF.